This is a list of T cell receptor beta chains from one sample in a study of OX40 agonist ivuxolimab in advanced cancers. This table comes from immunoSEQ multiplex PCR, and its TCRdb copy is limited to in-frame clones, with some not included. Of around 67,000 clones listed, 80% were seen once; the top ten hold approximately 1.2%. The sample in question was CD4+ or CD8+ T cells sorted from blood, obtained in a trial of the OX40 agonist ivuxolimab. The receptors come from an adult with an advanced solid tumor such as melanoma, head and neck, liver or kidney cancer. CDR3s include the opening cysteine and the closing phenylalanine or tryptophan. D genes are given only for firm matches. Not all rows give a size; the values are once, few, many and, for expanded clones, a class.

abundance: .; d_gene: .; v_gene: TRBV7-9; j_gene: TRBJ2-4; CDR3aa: CASSFVDGLAKNIQYF; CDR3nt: TGTGCCAGCAGCTTTGTGGACGGACTAGCCAAAAACATTCAGTACTTC
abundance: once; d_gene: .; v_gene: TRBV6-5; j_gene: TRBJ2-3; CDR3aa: CASSYSFGTQYF; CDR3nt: TGTGCCAGCAGTTACTCATTTGGCACGCAGTATTTT
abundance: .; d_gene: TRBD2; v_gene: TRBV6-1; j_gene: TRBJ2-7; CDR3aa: CASSESASGGTTYEQYF; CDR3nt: TGTGCCAGCAGTGAATCCGCTAGCGGGGGGACTACCTACGAGCAGTACTTC
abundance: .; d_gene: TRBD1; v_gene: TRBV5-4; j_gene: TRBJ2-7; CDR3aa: CASSPGQGFAYEQYF; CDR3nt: TGTGCCAGCAGCCCCGGACAGGGTTTCGCCTACGAGCAGTACTTC
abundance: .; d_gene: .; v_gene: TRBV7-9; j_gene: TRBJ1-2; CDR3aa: CASSRSTGPEGYTF; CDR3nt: TGTGCCAGCAGCCGTTCCACAGGCCCTGAAGGCTACACCTTC
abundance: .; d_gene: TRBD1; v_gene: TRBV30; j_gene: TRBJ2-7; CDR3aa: CAWTPQGALREQYF; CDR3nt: TGTGCCTGGACACCCCAGGGGGCCCTCCGCGAGCAGTACTTC
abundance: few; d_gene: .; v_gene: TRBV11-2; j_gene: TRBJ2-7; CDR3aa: CASSLSAYEQYF; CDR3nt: TGTGCCAGCAGCTTATCTGCCTACGAGCAGTACTTC
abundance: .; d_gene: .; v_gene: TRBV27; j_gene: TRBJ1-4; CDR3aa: CASSLRGWGNEKLFF; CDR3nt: TGTGCCAGCAGTTTACGGGGTTGGGGAAATGAAAAACTGTTTTTT
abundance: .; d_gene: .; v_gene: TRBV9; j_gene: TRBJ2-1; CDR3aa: CASSVDPGSSYNEQFF; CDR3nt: TGTGCCAGCAGCGTAGACCCGGGGAGCTCCTACAATGAGCAGTTCTTC
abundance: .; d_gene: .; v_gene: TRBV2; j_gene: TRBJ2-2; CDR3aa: CASSEVSTGELFF; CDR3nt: TGTGCCAGCAGTGAGGTGTCGACCGGGGAGCTGTTTTTT
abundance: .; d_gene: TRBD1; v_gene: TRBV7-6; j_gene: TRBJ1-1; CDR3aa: CASSSYRGNTEAFF; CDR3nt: TGTGCCAGCAGCTCCTACAGGGGGAACACTGAAGCTTTCTTT
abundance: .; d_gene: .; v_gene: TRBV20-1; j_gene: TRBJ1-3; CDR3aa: CSARLGDTIYF; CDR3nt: TGCAGTGCTAGACTAGGCGACACCATATATTTT
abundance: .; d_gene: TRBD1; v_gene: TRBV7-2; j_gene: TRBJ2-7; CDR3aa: CASSLDRGEQYF; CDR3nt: TGTGCCAGCAGCTTAGACAGGGGCGAGCAGTACTTC
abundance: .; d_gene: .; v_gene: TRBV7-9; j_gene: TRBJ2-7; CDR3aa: CASSPTAHTYEQYF; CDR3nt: TGTGCCAGCAGCCCAACAGCACACACCTACGAGCAGTACTTC
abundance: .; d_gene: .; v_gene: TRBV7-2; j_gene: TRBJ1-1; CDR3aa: CASSPGPGTTEAFF; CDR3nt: TGTGCCAGCAGCCCAGGACCGGGAACCACTGAAGCTTTCTTT
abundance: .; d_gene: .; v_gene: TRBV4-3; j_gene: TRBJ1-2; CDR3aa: CASSLAGDNYGYTF; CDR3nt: TGCGCCAGCAGCCTGGCAGGGGATAACTATGGCTACACCTTC
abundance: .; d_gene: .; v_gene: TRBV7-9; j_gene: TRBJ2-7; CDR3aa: CASSFGQLSYEQYF; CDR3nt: TGTGCCAGCAGCTTCGGACAGCTATCCTACGAGCAGTACTTC
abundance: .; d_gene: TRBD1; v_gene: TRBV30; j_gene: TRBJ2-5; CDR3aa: CAWSVPPGQGQETQYF; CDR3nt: TGTGCCTGGAGTGTACCCCCGGGACAGGGACAAGAGACCCAGTACTTC
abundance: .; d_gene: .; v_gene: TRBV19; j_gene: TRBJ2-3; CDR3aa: CASSIVRADTQYF; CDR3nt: TGTGCCAGTAGTATAGTCAGGGCCGATACGCAGTATTTT
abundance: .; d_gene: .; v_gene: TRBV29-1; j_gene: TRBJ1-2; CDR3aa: CSVEVSDRNYGYTF; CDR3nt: TGCAGCGTTGAAGTTTCGGACAGAAACTATGGCTACACCTTC
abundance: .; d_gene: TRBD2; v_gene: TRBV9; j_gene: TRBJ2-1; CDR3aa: CASSVSGGASDEQFF; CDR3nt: TGTGCCAGCAGCGTTAGCGGGGGGGCAAGCGATGAGCAGTTCTTC
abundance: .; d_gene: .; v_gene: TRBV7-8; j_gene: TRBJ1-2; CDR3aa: CASSLALVSPYGYTF; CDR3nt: TGTGCCAGCAGCTTAGCGCTGGTCAGCCCGTATGGCTACACCTTC
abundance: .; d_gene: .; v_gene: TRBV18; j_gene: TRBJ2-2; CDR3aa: CASSRFSGTGNTGELFF; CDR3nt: TGTGCCAGCTCTCGATTCTCCGGGACGGGGAACACCGGGGAGCTGTTTTTT
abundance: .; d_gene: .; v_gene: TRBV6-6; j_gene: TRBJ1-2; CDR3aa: CASSYEGGVDGYTF; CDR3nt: TGTGCCAGCAGTTACGAGGGAGGTGTCGATGGCTACACCTTC
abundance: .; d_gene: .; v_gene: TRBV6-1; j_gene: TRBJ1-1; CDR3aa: CASSERPGDTEAFF; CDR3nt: TGTGCCAGCAGTGAAAGGCCAGGGGACACTGAAGCTTTCTTT
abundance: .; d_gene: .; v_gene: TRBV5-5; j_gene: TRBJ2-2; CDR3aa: CASSLRQSGWFTGELFF; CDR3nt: TGTGCCAGCAGCTTGCGGCAATCAGGGTGGTTCACCGGGGAGCTGTTTTTT
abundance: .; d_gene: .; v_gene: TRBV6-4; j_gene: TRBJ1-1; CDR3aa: CASSREGYVGTEAFF; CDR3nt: TGTGCCAGCAGTAGGGAGGGATACGTAGGCACTGAAGCTTTCTTT
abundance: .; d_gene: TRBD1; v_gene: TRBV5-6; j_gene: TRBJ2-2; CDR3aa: CASSRDRAGTGELFF; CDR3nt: TGTGCCAGCAGTAGGGACAGGGCGGGCACCGGGGAGCTGTTTTTT
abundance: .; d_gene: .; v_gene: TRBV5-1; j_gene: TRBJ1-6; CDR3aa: CASSQDSRNSPLHF; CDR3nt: TGCGCCAGCAGCCAGGACAGTAGAAATTCACCCCTCCACTTT
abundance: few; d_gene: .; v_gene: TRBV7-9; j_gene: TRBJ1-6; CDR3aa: CASSLDGSYNSPLHF; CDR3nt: TGTGCCAGCAGCTTAGACGGCTCCTATAATTCACCCCTCCACTTT
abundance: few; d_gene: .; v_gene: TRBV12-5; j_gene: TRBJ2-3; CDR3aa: CASVRVPAPEGTDTQYF; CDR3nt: TGTGCTAGTGTCCGTGTCCCGGCCCCGGAGGGCACAGATACGCAGTATTTT
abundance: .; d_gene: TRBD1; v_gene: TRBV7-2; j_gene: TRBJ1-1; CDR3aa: CASSGFRDRGSEAFF; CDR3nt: TGTGCCAGCAGCGGTTTCCGGGACAGAGGCTCTGAAGCTTTCTTT
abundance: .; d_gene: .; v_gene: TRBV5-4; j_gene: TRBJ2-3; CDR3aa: CASSLGLETSTDTQYF; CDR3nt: TGTGCCAGCAGCTTGGGTCTGGAAACCTCCACAGATACGCAGTATTTT
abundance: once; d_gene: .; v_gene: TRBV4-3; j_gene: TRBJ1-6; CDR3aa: CASSQGAYNSPLHF; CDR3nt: TGCGCCAGCAGCCAAGGGGCTTATAATTCACCCCTCCACTTT
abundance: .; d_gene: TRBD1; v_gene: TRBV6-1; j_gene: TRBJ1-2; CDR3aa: CASKRQGAYGYTF; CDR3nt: TGTGCCAGCAAACGCCAGGGGGCCTATGGCTACACCTTC
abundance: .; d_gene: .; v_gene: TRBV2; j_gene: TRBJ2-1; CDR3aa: CASSEAGYENNEQFF; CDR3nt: TGTGCCAGCAGTGAAGCAGGTTACGAGAACAATGAGCAGTTCTTC
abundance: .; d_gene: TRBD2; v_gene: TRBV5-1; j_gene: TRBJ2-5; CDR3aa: CASSSPSSGGKETQYF; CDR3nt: TGCGCCAGCAGCTCCCCCTCTAGCGGGGGTAAAGAGACCCAGTACTTC
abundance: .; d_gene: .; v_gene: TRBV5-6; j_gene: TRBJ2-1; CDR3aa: CASSTGPRGEQFF; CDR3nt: TGTGCCAGCAGCACCGGACCCCGCGGTGAGCAGTTCTTC
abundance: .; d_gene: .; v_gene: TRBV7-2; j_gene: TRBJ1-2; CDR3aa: CASSLGGYGYTF; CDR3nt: TGTGCCAGCAGCTTAGGAGGGTATGGCTACACCTTC
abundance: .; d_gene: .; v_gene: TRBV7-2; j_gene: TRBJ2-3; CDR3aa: CASSRPVADTQYF; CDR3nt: TGTGCCAGCAGCCGCCCGGTTGCAGATACGCAGTATTTT
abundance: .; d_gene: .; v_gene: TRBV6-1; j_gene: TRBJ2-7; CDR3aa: CASTRNYEQYF; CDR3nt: TGTGCCAGCACCAGAAACTACGAGCAGTACTTC